The clone carrying this T cell receptor beta chain came up many times. The antigen remains unidentified. The data stem from a study of identical twins. General study points: Memory repertoires lacked the insertion deficit that abundant cord blood beta clonotypes showed.

Each cDNA held unique molecular identifiers, and template switching gave it a universal primer site. MiXCR, applied by TCRdb to the 5' RACE reads, yields one record per CDR3 protein. Among about 210,000 distinct CDR3 sequences listed, over 8% were seen once. The TCR comes from a woman younger than 35 in good health. The sample comprised memory (CD45RO+) T cells sorted from blood.

CDR3 nucleotide sequence: TGTGCCAGCAGCCCACTAAACCCAGGGAACTATGGCTACACCTTC. It is translated as CASSPLNPGNYGYTF. The rearrangement joins TRBV14 to TRBJ1-2; tentatively, D is TRBD1 (5 bases). Germline assignment: CDR1 SGHDN and CDR2 FVKESK. This CDR3 is 15 amino acids long. V lost 4 bases to trimming and J lost 2 bases, with 14 bases between them.